The clone carrying this T cell receptor (beta chain) was picked up a small number of times. As yet, its antigen is unknown. The data belong to a study of cytomegalovirus exposure and HLA in healthy donors. Study-wide findings and caveats: The authors enumerated over 150 TCR beta chains as linked to cytomegalovirus. In a later analysis, at a false discovery rate of 0.05, approximately 15,000 TCR beta sequences matched HLA alleles.

Both 60 Vbeta primers and 13 Jbeta primers went into the PCR. The repertoire was sequenced with immunoSEQ multiplex PCR; TCRdb's copy has only in-frame clones and lacks some. The data hold over 75,000 clones, with about a tenth observed a single time. There were likely unrecorded immune exposures, though donors were nominally healthy when sampled. The CDR3 length is 13 residues. With 4 bases removed from V and 4 bases from J, the gap between germline ends came to 8 bases. The germline V gene encodes CDR1 WNHNN and CDR2 SYGVQD (reference sequence). This TCR was sampled from a man aged 45-65 years in good health and CMV-seropositive. The chain links TRBV10-1 to TRBJ1-3, with a tentative D call TRBD1 (5 bases). The source material was PBMCs. DNA for the CDR3: TGCGCCAGCAGTGGTGCAGGGGGAAACACCATATATTTT. The encoded protein is CASSGAGGNTIYF.